One and the same sample provided the 18 T cell receptor beta chains below, sequenced in a study of blood T cell repertoires in COVID-19. This table comes from immunoSEQ multiplex PCR, and its TCRdb copy is limited to in-frame clones, with some not included. The sample lists 52,000 or so clones; approximately 80% were seen once. Sequences were obtained from peripheral blood. These TCRs come from a man aged 50 to 59 with active or convalescent COVID-19.

This chain connects TRBV10-1 to TRBJ2-3; 12 bases are shared with TRBD2. The CDR3 is 17 residues long. Germline values: CDR1 WNHNN, CDR2 SYGVQD (reference sequence). With 3 bases clipped from V and 2 bases from J, the junction kept 6 bases outside the gene matches. The CDR3 here is CASSETSGGLNTDTQYF. The CDR3 region has the DNA TGCGCCAGCAGTGAAACTAGCGGGGGGCTAAACACAGATACGCAGTATTTT.

A remark on this clone: Likely a read error: the CDR3 ends without its conserved phenylalanine or tryptophan. The limits of the CDR3 on the DNA are not certain, so only TCRdb's listed CDR3 is given. The chain's CDR3 is CSVEDRGGTYI. The V and J genes are TRBV29-1 and TRBJ1-1. The CDR3 is 11 amino acids long, termini counted. CDR1 and CDR2 from the germline V gene are SQVTM and ANQGSEA.

This chain uses TRBV5-5 with TRBJ2-7, with D possibly matching TRBD2 (6 bases). The CDR3 extends over 14 amino acids. V gave up 3 bases and J gave up 7 bases, with 17 bases separating them. Looked up from germline, CDR1 is SGHKS and CDR2 is YYEKEE (reference sequence). This CDR3 is CASSSLRGDLEQYF. The CDR3 DNA is TGTGCCAGCAGCTCGTTGCGGGGAGACCTTGAGCAGTACTTC.

The V and J genes are TRBV9 and TRBJ2-1, with unresolved D. CDR3 length: 14 amino acids. From germline, CDR1 is SGDLS and CDR2 YYNGEE. Trimming pared 0 bases from V and 9 bases from J, leaving 13 bases between. CDR3 nucleotide sequence: TGTGCCAGCAGCGTAGCCCCAGGTAGTATTGAGCAGTTCTTC. Translation gives CASSVAPGSIEQFF. Full variable domain (outside the CDR3, taken from reference TRBV9 and TRBJ2-1): DSGVTQTPKHLITATGQRVTLRCSPRSGDLSVYWYQQSLDQGLQFLIQYYNGEERAKGNILERFSAQQFPDLHSELNLSSLELGDSALYFCASSVAPGSIEQFFGPGTRLTVL.

This clone has just a few counts. The V gene is TRBV5-6, the J gene TRBJ2-5, with 7 positions matching TRBD1. The CDR3 runs 17 residues. V trimming: 3 bases; J trimming: 5 bases; junction bases outside the gene matches: 16. In germline, CDR1 is SGHDT, CDR2 YYEEEE. The CDR3 is CASSYPSAGGNWETQYF. The CDR3 coding sequence is TGTGCCAGCAGCTACCCATCGGCAGGGGGAAACTGGGAGACCCAGTACTTC. Supplemented by reference TRBV5-6 and TRBJ2-5, the full variable domain reads DAGVTQSPTHLIKTRGQQVTLRCSPKSGHDTVSWYQQALGQGPQFIFQYYEEEERQRGNFPDRFSGHQFPNYSSELNVNALLLGDSALYLCASSYPSAGGNWETQYFGPGTRLLVL.

This clone was seen a handful of times. CDR3 loop: CAWSVGGVGRETQYF. DNA of the CDR3: TGTGCCTGGAGTGTGGGGGGGGTTGGGCGTGAGACCCAGTACTTC. The chain joins TRBV30 to TRBJ2-5; 7 nucleotides line up with TRBD2. The CDR3 totals 15 residues. The J segment lost 5 bases and the V segment lost 0 bases, leaving 9 bases of the junction unmatched. Germline CDR1 is GTSNPN and CDR2 is SVGIG (reference sequence).

V and J are TRBV28 and TRBJ2-5; D may be TRBD2 (5 bases). There are 12 residues in the CDR3. In germline, CDR1 is MDHEN, CDR2 SYDVKM. V lost 10 bases to trimming and J lost 2 bases, with 11 bases between them. The CDR3 nucleotides read TGTGCCACCGAGACTACTCAAGAGACCCAGTACTTC. Protein sequence: CATETTQETQYF.

The sample holds many counts of this clone. This sequence joins TRBV2 and TRBJ1-5; TRBD1 is a possible D gene (5 bases). This CDR3 is 14 amino acids long. V lost 2 bases to trimming and J lost 4 bases, with 9 bases between them. CDR1 is SNHLY, CDR2 FYNNEI, per germline. The CDR3 loop reads CASSETGFNQPQHF. DNA of the CDR3: TGTGCCAGCAGTGAAACAGGCTTTAATCAGCCCCAGCATTTT.

The chain has TRBV6-5 and TRBJ2-1, with 9 bases fitting TRBD1. In germline, CDR1 is MNHEY, CDR2 SVGAGI. This CDR3 is built from 14 residues. V was pared by 6 bases and J by 7 bases, with 7 bases of the junction left unmatched. The CDR3 protein is CASSETGGPNEQFF. Written as DNA, the CDR3 is TGTGCCAGCAGCGAGACAGGGGGTCCGAATGAGCAGTTCTTC.

The chain couples TRBV6-1 to TRBJ2-5; D might be TRBD1 (5 bases). CDR3 size: 15 residues. CDR1 is MNHNS and CDR2 is SASEGT in the germline V gene. With 2 bases removed from V and 2 bases from J, the gap between germline ends came to 12 bases. Here the CDR3 reads CASSELGQRQETQYF. The DNA of the CDR3 is TGTGCCAGCAGTGAATTGGGGCAGAGACAAGAGACCCAGTACTTC.

This chain uses TRBV5-6 with TRBJ1-6; D gene ambiguous. Germline CDR1 SGHDT, CDR2 YYEEEE. The V and J ends lost 3 bases and 5 bases respectively, with 15 bases between them. The CDR3 contains 16 residues. The CDR3 DNA reads TGTGCCAGCAGCTCCCGATACCTAGGCCATAATTCACCCCTCCACTTT. Its protein product is CASSSRYLGHNSPLHF.

The rearrangement joins TRBV20-1 to TRBJ2-7; D is undetermined. The germline CDR1 and CDR2 sequences are DFQATT and SNEGSKA (reference sequence). V gave up 4 bases and J gave up 1 base, with 5 bases separating them. CDR3 length: 11 residues. CDR3 DNA: TGCAGTGCTATCGGTTCCTACGAGCAGTACTTC. This codes for CSAIGSYEQYF.

The genes are TRBV10-3 and TRBJ2-6; no reliable D call. CDR1 ENHRY and CDR2 SYGVKD come from the germline V gene. The CDR3 extends over 15 amino acids. Deletions cut 5 bases from V and 0 bases from J, with 8 bases between. The CDR3 region has the DNA TGTGCCATCAGTCCTCCGTTCTCTGGGGCCAACGTCCTGACTTTC. Translating gives CAISPPFSGANVLTF.

This clone came up once. The chain links TRBV18 to TRBJ2-7, with 9 bases that match TRBD2. The V segment lost 2 bases and the J segment 4 bases; nucleotides outside the gene matches: 9. Germline CDR1 and CDR2: KGHSH and LQKENI. The length of the CDR3 is 16 residues. In DNA, the CDR3 is TGTGCCAGCTCACCAGGGGGACTAGCAATTGGTTACGAGCAGTACTTC. It specifies CASSPGGLAIGYEQYF.

The V call is TRBV5-1, the J call TRBJ2-3; D perhaps matches TRBD2 (7 bases). This CDR3 is built from 16 residues. Germline values: CDR1 SGHRS, CDR2 YFSETQ. The V end was cut by 4 bases, the J end by 4 bases, with 19 bases between. CDR3 sequence (DNA): TGCGCCAGCAGCCGGGGGGCGGGAGTGGTGGCAGATACGCAGTATTTT. Translation: CASSRGAGVVADTQYF.

The chain joins TRBV27 to TRBJ1-2; 8 nucleotides agree with TRBD1. The CDR3 is made up of 13 amino acids. The junction had 4 bases not matched to a gene; V was cut back by 3 bases and J by 7 bases. From germline, CDR1 is MNHEY and CDR2 SMNVEV (reference sequence). DNA of the CDR3: TGTGCCAGCAGTTTCCCGGACAGGGCTGGCTACACCTTC. Encoded protein: CASSFPDRAGYTF.

This clone has only a few counts. The J gene is TRBJ1-2, the V gene TRBV7-9, with 7 positions matching TRBD1. The CDR3 is 14 residues long. V shed 4 bases and J 4 bases; nucleotides not matched to a gene: 6. Germline V gene data show CDR1 as SEHNR and CDR2 as FQNEAQ (reference sequence). CDR3 loop: CASSSGTAIYGYTF. The CDR3 DNA sequence: TGTGCCAGCAGCTCAGGGACAGCGATCTATGGCTACACCTTC.

V and J are TRBV11-2 and TRBJ2-7; no clear D gene. V lost 1 base and J lost 2, with 6 bases in between. The CDR3 runs 13 residues. Looked up from germline, CDR1 is SGHAT and CDR2 is FQNNGV. CDR3 DNA: TGTGCCAGCAGCTTAGGACAAACCTACGAGCAGTACTTC. It yields the protein CASSLGQTYEQYF.